Listed below are T cell receptor beta chains from one sample, sequenced in a study of T cell responses to AZD1222 COVID-19 vaccine. Data came from immunoSEQ multiplex PCR; TCRdb stores just in-frame clones and leaves some out. The data show about 130,000 clones, 88% seen once. The sample consisted of peripheral blood, taken on day 0 of MenACWY control vaccination. All receptors come from an adult in good health. Each CDR3 is given without its conserved first and last residue. Where a row states a size, it is once, few, many or the class of an expanded clone; other rows omit it.

v_call: TRBV20-1
j_call: TRBJ2-7
clone_size: -
cdr3_aa: SASFSGIGGEQY

v_call: TRBV5-1
j_call: TRBJ2-1
clone_size: -
cdr3_aa: ASSLETGLFGEQF

v_call: TRBV7-9
j_call: TRBJ1-2
clone_size: -
cdr3_aa: ASSLQGARYGYT

v_call: TRBV27
j_call: TRBJ2-3
clone_size: -
cdr3_aa: ASSSLSGRRSDTQY

v_call: TRBV5-1
j_call: TRBJ1-6
clone_size: -
cdr3_aa: ASRPGTGVSPLH

v_call: TRBV7-8
j_call: TRBJ1-2
clone_size: -
cdr3_aa: ASSLQGYGYT

v_call: TRBV21-1
j_call: TRBJ1-6
clone_size: -
cdr3_aa: ASSPGQGAHPLH

v_call: TRBV21-1
j_call: TRBJ1-2
clone_size: -
cdr3_aa: ASRGGFWGYT

v_call: TRBV10-3
j_call: TRBJ2-1
clone_size: -
cdr3_aa: AIRTRTLAGNEQF

v_call: TRBV5-1
j_call: TRBJ2-3
clone_size: -
cdr3_aa: ASSLGRPSSTDTQY

v_call: TRBV7-9
j_call: TRBJ2-7
clone_size: -
cdr3_aa: ASSFGGNTYEQY

v_call: TRBV29-1
j_call: TRBJ2-7
clone_size: -
cdr3_aa: SVEREGFYEQY

v_call: TRBV4-1
j_call: TRBJ1-2
clone_size: -
cdr3_aa: ASSQLTGSANYGYT

v_call: TRBV25-1
j_call: TRBJ2-2
clone_size: -
cdr3_aa: ASSEGTSDTGELF

v_call: TRBV12-5
j_call: TRBJ1-2
clone_size: -
cdr3_aa: ASGFEGGYT

v_call: TRBV5-4
j_call: TRBJ1-5
clone_size: -
cdr3_aa: ASSSGTGRNQPQH

v_call: TRBV5-1
j_call: TRBJ2-1
clone_size: -
cdr3_aa: ASSLTSTSGNEQF

v_call: TRBV6-5
j_call: TRBJ1-1
clone_size: -
cdr3_aa: ASSYALRAANTEAF

v_call: TRBV5-1
j_call: TRBJ2-5
clone_size: -
cdr3_aa: ASSWDYGPETQY

v_call: TRBV3-1/TRBV3-2
j_call: TRBJ1-6
clone_size: -
cdr3_aa: ASSRGQGRSPLH

v_call: TRBV27
j_call: TRBJ2-2
clone_size: -
cdr3_aa: ASSYQGGTGELF

v_call: TRBV2
j_call: TRBJ2-1
clone_size: once
cdr3_aa: ASSPPGLAAVRERNEQF

v_call: TRBV7-3
j_call: TRBJ2-3
clone_size: once
cdr3_aa: ASSPTGPPGDTQY

v_call: TRBV5-1
j_call: TRBJ1-6
clone_size: -
cdr3_aa: ASSSPGQANSPLH

v_call: TRBV28
j_call: TRBJ1-5
clone_size: once
cdr3_aa: ASREKGYQRTDSNQPQH

v_call: TRBV19
j_call: TRBJ2-7
clone_size: -
cdr3_aa: ASSPLAGGDPYEQY

v_call: TRBV6-5
j_call: TRBJ2-7
clone_size: -
cdr3_aa: ASSPRDIPYEQY

v_call: TRBV9
j_call: TRBJ2-1
clone_size: -
cdr3_aa: ASSVGDSPNEQF